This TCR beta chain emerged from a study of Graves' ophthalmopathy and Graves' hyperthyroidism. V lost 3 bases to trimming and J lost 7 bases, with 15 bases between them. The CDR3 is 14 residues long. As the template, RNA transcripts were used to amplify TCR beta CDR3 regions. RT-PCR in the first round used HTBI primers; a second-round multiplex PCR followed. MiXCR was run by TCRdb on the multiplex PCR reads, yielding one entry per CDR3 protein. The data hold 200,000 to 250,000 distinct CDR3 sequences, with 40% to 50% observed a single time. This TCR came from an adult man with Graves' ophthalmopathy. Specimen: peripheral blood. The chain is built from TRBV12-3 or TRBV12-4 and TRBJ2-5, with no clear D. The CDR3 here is CASSFLGLMGTQYF. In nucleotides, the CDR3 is TGTGCCAGCAGTTTTCTAGGGTTGATGGGGACCCAGTACTTC.